The rows below give T cell receptor beta chains drawn from one sample of a study of T cell responses to AZD1222 COVID-19 vaccine. The method was immunoSEQ multiplex PCR; TCRdb's version includes in-frame clones alone and lacks a portion of them. The table has 130,000 or so clones, roughly 89% seen once. Sample: peripheral blood, taken on day 0 of AZD1222 vaccination. The receptor source for this set is an adult in good health. CDR3s include the opening cysteine and the closing phenylalanine or tryptophan. A D gene is named only where the DNA matches it firmly. Size values are once, few and many counts, or a class for expanded clones, and some rows have none.

clone size,V gene,J gene,D gene,CDR3 DNA,CDR3 protein
few,TRBV10-3,TRBJ2-4,NA,TGTGCCGCGGCACAGGGTATCGGTTACATTCAGTACTTC,CAAAQGIGYIQYF
NA,TRBV29-1,TRBJ2-7,NA,TGCAGCGTTGAAGACTACGGCTCCTACGAGCAGTACTTC,CSVEDYGSYEQYF
once,TRBV6-2/TRBV6-3,TRBJ1-1,NA,TGTGCCAGCAGCCCGGGCTTTGAAGCTTTCTTT,CASSPGFEAFF
NA,TRBV30,TRBJ1-5,TRBD1,TGTGCCTGGAGTCCACCGGACAGGGCTGCACGATCGCCCCAGCATTTT,CAWSPPDRAARSPQHF
NA,TRBV7-3,TRBJ1-1,NA,TGTGCCAGCAGCTTATACGGGGGCCCACCTTTCTTT,CASSLYGGPPFF
once,TRBV5-1,TRBJ2-3,TRBD1,TGCGCCAGCAGCTTGAGGGGGCTTCGCACAGATACGCAGTATTTT,CASSLRGLRTDTQYF
NA,TRBV28,TRBJ1-3,NA,TGTGCCAGCAGTCTTCGGGACACCATATATTTT,CASSLRDTIYF
once,TRBV19,TRBJ2-1,NA,TGTGCCAGTAGTATAGGGACATCCACTAGTTACTACAATGAGCAGTTCTTC,CASSIGTSTSYYNEQFF
NA,TRBV7-3,TRBJ1-6,NA,TGTGCCACCACAGAGGATCTGGGGAATTCACCCCTCCACTTT,CATTEDLGNSPLHF
NA,TRBV3-1/TRBV3-2,TRBJ2-2,TRBD1,TGTGCCAGCAGCCAGGGACAGGGCTTTGTGCGGGAGCTGTTTTTT,CASSQGQGFVRELFF
NA,TRBV3-1/TRBV3-2,TRBJ1-1,NA,TGTGCCAGCAGCCAAGAAACCATCAGGGGAACTGAAGCTTTCTTT,CASSQETIRGTEAFF
NA,TRBV5-1,TRBJ2-7,TRBD1,TGCGCCAGCAGCAAGGACAGGGCTTTCTACGAGCAGTACTTC,CASSKDRAFYEQYF
NA,TRBV29-1,TRBJ1-3,NA,TGCAGCGTTGAAGATTTCCGTAACAAGGGGGGAAACACCATATATTTT,CSVEDFRNKGGNTIYF
NA,TRBV6-6,TRBJ1-2,NA,TGTGCCAGCAGTTATGTGGGGGTGGGCTATGGCTACACCTTC,CASSYVGVGYGYTF
NA,TRBV18,TRBJ2-5,NA,TGTGCCAGCTCACCAAGAGGGGACCAAGAGACCCAGTACTTC,CASSPRGDQETQYF
few,TRBV30,TRBJ2-7,NA,TGTGCCGGACGAAGCGGTAGGGGGGGTTGGGAGCAGTACTTC,CAGRSGRGGWEQYF
NA,TRBV5-8,TRBJ1-4,TRBD1,TGTGCCAGCAGCCTACAGGGGGCTGGTGAAAAACTGTTTTTT,CASSLQGAGEKLFF
NA,TRBV11-2,TRBJ2-7,NA,TGTGCCAGCAGCCCCCTGGGTAAAAAGACAGCCGACTTC,CASSPLGKKTADF
NA,TRBV5-5,TRBJ1-1,NA,TGTGCCAGCAGCCGTCCCCCCTCGGGGTCGCACACTGAAGCTTTCTTT,CASSRPPSGSHTEAFF
NA,TRBV5-1,TRBJ2-4,TRBD2,TGCGCCAGCAGCTTGTGGGAGGGGACTAGCTCCTTCAGAAACATTCAGTACTTC,CASSLWEGTSSFRNIQYF
NA,TRBV28,TRBJ1-5,NA,TGTGCCAGCAGTCCTACTGGCAATCAGCCCCAGCATTTT,CASSPTGNQPQHF
once,TRBV18,TRBJ1-1,NA,TGTGCCAGCTCACCACAACGTGCGGCCGGGAACACTGAAGCTTTCTTT,CASSPQRAAGNTEAFF
NA,TRBV7-9,TRBJ2-7,TRBD2,TGTGCCAGCAGTCCCGGGACTAGCTCCTACGAGCAGTACTTC,CASSPGTSSYEQYF
few,TRBV2,TRBJ2-7,TRBD1,TGTGCCAGCACCCCCAGACAGGGGGCGTCTGACGAGCAGTACTTC,CASTPRQGASDEQYF
NA,TRBV21-1,TRBJ1-2,NA,TGTGCCAGCGGGGGGGCCTATGGCTACACCTTC,CASGGAYGYTF
NA,TRBV5-1,TRBJ1-2,TRBD1,TGCGCCAGCAGCTTGGCTACAGGGGATTCCTATGGCTACACCTTC,CASSLATGDSYGYTF
NA,TRBV18,TRBJ2-4,TRBD1,TGTGCCAGCTCACCTGTCCCCAGACAGGGCACAGCCAAAAACATTCAGTACTTC,CASSPVPRQGTAKNIQYF
NA,TRBV29-1,TRBJ1-2,NA,TGCAGCGTTGAAGTGCCCGTGGACAGCCAGTCAATCTATGGCTACACCTTC,CSVEVPVDSQSIYGYTF
NA,TRBV7-8,TRBJ2-1,NA,TGTGCCAGCAGCCTAGGACAGCCCAATGAGCAGTTCTTC,CASSLGQPNEQFF